The clone carrying this T cell receptor (beta chain) was seen just once. The antigen remains undetermined. These data are taken from a study of cytomegalovirus exposure and HLA in healthy donors. Germline V lookup: CDR1 SQVTM, CDR2 ANQGSEA. The CDR3 covers 14 residues. V dropped 7 bases and J dropped 5; count of bases not matched to a gene: 9. The study, taken as a whole, reports: Follow-up analysis seemed to connect common viral pathogens with several of the most significant clusters identified. Most CMV-associated TCR beta chains were later found to appear HLA-restricted. Researchers had no immune exposure information except CMV serostatus available. In a later analysis, V- and J-gene trimming of beta chains associated with a DCLRE1C missense variant, replicated independently.

With 60 Vbeta and 13 Jbeta primers, the PCR was carried out. The assay was immunoSEQ multiplex PCR, and TCRdb's table has in-frame clones only and misses some. Here the sample spans about 45,000 clones, approximately 47% being singletons. The material sequenced was PBMCs. The sequence came from a man in his sixties in good health and CMV-seronegative. The gene calls are TRBV29-1 and TRBJ2-7, with 12 bases fitting TRBD2. In DNA form, the CDR3 reads TGCAGCGCTAAGACTAGCGGGAGTATCAACGAGCAGTACTTC. Translation: CSAKTSGSINEQYF.